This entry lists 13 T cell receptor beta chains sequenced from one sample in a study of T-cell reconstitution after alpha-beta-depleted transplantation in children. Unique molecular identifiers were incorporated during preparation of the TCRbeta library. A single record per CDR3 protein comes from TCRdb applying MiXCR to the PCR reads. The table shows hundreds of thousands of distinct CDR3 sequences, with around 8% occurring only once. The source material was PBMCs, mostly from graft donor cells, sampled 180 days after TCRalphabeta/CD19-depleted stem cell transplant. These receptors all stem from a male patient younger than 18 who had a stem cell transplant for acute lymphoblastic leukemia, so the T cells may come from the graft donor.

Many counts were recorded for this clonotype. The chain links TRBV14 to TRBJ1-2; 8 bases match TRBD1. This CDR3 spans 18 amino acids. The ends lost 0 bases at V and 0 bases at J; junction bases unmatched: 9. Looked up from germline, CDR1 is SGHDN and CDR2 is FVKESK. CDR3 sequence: CASSQELQGVGANYGYTF. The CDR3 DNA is TGTGCCAGCAGCCAAGAGCTACAGGGGGTGGGAGCTAACTATGGCTACACCTTC.

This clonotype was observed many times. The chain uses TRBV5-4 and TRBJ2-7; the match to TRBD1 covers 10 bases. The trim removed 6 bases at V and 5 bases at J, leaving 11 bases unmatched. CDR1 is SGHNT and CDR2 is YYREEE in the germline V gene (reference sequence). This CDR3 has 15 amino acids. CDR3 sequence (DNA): TGTGCCAGCAACAATCCAAGGGACAGGGGCAACGAGCAGTACTTC. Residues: CASNNPRDRGNEQYF.

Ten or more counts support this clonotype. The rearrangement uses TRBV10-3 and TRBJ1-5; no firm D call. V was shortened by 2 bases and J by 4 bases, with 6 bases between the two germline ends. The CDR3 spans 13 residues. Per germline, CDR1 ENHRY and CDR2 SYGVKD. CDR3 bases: TGTGCCATCAGTGAGAACAGTAATCAGCCCCAGCATTTT. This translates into CAISENSNQPQHF.

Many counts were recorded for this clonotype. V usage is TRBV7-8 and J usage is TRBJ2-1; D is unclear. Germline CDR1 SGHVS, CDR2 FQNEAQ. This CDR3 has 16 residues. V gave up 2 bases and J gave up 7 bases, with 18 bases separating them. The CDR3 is CASSLSLMGSWNEQFF. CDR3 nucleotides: TGTGCCAGCAGCTTAAGTCTCATGGGTAGCTGGAATGAGCAGTTCTTC.

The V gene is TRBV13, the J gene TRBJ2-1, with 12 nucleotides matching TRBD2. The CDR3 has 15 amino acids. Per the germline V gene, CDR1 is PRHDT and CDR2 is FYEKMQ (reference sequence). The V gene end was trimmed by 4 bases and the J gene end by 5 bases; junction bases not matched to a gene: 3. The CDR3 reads CASSSGLAGNNEQFF. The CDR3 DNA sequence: TGTGCCAGCAGCTCAGGACTAGCGGGGAACAATGAGCAGTTCTTC. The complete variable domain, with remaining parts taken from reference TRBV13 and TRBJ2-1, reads AAGVIQSPRHLIKEKRETATLKCYPIPRHDTVYWYQQGPGQDPQFLISFYEKMQSDKGSIPDRFSAQQFSDYHSELNMSSLELGDSALYFCASSSGLAGNNEQFFGPGTRLTVL.

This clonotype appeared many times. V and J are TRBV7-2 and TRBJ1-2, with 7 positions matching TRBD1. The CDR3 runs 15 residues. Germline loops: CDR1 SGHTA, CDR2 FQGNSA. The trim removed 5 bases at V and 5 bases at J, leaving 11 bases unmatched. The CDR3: CASSPREGARYGYTF. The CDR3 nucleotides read TGTGCCAGCAGCCCTCGGGAGGGGGCTAGGTATGGCTACACCTTC.

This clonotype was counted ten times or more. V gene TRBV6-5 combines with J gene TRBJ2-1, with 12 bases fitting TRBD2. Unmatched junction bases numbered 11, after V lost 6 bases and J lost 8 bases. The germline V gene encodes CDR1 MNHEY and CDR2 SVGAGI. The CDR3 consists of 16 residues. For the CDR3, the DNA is TGTGCCAGCAGCACACCGACTAGCGGGAGAAGGGATGAGCAGTTCTTC. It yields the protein CASSTPTSGRRDEQFF.

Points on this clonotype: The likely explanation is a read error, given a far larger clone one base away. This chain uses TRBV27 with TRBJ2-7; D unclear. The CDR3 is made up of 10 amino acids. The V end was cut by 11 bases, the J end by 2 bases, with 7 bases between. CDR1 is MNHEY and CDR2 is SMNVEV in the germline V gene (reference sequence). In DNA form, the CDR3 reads TGTGCCGGCGGAGCCTACGAGCAGTACTTC. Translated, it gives CAGGAYEQYF.

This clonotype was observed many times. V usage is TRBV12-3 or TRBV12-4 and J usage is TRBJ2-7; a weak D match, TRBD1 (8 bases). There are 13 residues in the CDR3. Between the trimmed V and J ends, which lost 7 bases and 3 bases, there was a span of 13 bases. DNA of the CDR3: TGTGCCAGCACCACAGGGGGGGTCTACGAGCAGTACTTC. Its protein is CASTTGGVYEQYF.

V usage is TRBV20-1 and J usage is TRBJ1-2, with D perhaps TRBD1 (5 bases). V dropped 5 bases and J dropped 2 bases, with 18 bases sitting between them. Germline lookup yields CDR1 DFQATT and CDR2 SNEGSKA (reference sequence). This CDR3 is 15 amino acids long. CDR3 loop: CSAPSAGGGNYGYTF. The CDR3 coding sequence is TGCAGTGCTCCATCTGCGGGGGGGGGGAACTATGGCTACACCTTC.

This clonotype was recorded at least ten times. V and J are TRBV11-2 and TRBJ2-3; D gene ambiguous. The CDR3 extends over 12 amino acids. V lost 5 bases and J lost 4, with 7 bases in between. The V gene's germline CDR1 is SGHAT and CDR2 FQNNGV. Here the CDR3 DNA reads TGTGCCAGCAGCGCCCCGTCAGATACGCAGTATTTT. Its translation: CASSAPSDTQYF.

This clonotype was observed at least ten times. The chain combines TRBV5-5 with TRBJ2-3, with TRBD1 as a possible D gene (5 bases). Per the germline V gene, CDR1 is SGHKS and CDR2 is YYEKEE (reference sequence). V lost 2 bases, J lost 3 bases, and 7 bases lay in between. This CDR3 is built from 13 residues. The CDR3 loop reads CASSLYRTDTQYF. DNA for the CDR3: TGTGCCAGCAGCTTATACAGGACAGATACGCAGTATTTT.

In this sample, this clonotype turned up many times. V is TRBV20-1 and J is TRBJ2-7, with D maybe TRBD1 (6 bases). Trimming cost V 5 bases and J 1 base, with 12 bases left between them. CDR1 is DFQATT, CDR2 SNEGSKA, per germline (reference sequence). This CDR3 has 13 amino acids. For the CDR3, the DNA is TGCAGTGCTTCGCAGGGGACATCCTACGAGCAGTACTTC. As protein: CSASQGTSYEQYF.